This T cell receptor beta chain was identified during a study of T cells after yellow fever vaccination. CDR1 is SGHRS and CDR2 is YFSETQ in the germline V gene. CDR3 length: 13 amino acids. A single record per CDR3 protein comes from TCRdb applying MiXCR to the 5' RACE reads. The repertoire holds 200,000 to 250,000 distinct CDR3 sequences, with 6.9% as singletons. In regard to this clonotype: An end of the junction differs from the germline gene, which may be a read error.

The source was CD4+ T cells sorted from PBMCs, collected 15 days after the yellow fever booster vaccination. This chain uses TRBV5-1 with TRBJ2-7, with D unclear. The clonotype was recovered from a man aged 25-45 years who received the YFV17D yellow fever vaccine. CDR3 nucleotides: TGCGTCAGCAGTGAAGGCCACTCCTACGAGCAGTACTTC. Its translation: CVSSEGHSYEQYF. Supplemented by reference TRBV5-1 and TRBJ2-7, the full variable domain reads KAGVTQTPRYLIKTRGQQVTLSCSPISGHRSVSWYQQTPGQGLQFLFEYFSETQRNKGNFPGRFSGRQFSNSRSEMNVSTLELGDSALYLCVSSEGHSYEQYFGPGTRLTVT.